This TCR beta chain appears in the sequencing data of a study of blood T cell repertoires in COVID-19. The repertoire was sequenced with immunoSEQ multiplex PCR; TCRdb's copy has only in-frame clones and lacks some. The table has about 150,000 clones, 80% to 85% seen once. CDR1 MNHEY and CDR2 SVGAGI come from the germline V gene. The V end lost 6 bases, the J end lost 4 bases, and 16 bases lay between the germline ends. The length of the CDR3 is 14 residues. Seattle patients were enrolled during active infection and followed longitudinally. The material sequenced was peripheral blood. The receptor was isolated from a man in his thirties or forties with COVID-19, enrolled during active disease. The chain links TRBV6-5 to TRBJ2-7; weak D call: TRBD2 (5 bases). As DNA, the CDR3 is TGTGCCAGCAGCTCCGGGTGGGGAGAGTACGAGCAGTACTTC. Protein sequence: CASSSGWGEYEQYF.